This T cell receptor beta chain was found in a study of identical twins' blood T cells. Study in general: About six alpha and roughly six beta libraries together yielded tens of millions of reads. Study results and limitations: Abundant TCRbeta CDR3s overlapped more between twins than with unrelated donors.

TCR cDNA libraries came from RNA via a modified published protocol. Both ends of each TCR cDNA library bore sample-specific barcodes. TCRdb redid the calling of the 5' RACE reads with MiXCR, one entry per CDR3 protein. The data show hundreds of thousands of distinct CDR3 sequences, more than 25% seen once. This CDR3 region has 15 residues. CDR1 and CDR2 (germline): LGHNT, FRNRAP. A few counts support this clonotype. Antigen specificity is unknown. The junction departs from the called germline gene at one end, perhaps through a read error. The receptor was derived from a woman aged 18 to 49 in good health. Specimen: PBMCs. The chain combines TRBV12-5 with TRBJ2-3; no clear D. The CDR3 bases are TGTGCTAGTGGTTTGGTAGAGGTGAGCACAGATACGCGGTATTTT. Protein product: CASGLVEVSTDTRYF.